The present T cell receptor (beta chain) was sequenced within a study of shared clonotypes between healthy human individuals (TCRdb year 2020). For the study in its entirety: The cohort included three men and two women between 18 and 49 years of age. For each donor, three plates each were used for CD4 naive and CD4 memory, two plates were used for CD8 naive, and one plate was used for CD8 memory. To estimate repertoire size and how much clonotypes are shared between individuals, the study performed deep sequencing of blood TCR repertoires from 4 to 6 healthy adults. Libraries were prepared and TCR repertoires were sequenced by different laboratories using diverse techniques, in order to increase sequencing depth and limit assay-specific biases. Leukapheresis yielded between about 0.8 and 8.9 billion PBMCs per donor.

Broader findings and caveats from the paper: Sampling was restricted to blood, and TCR repertoires in tissue are likely to differ from TCR repertoires in blood. Compared with non-shared clonotypes, clonotypes shared by all four sorted-subset donors had higher generation probabilities. Pairwise subsampling led to the expectation that sequencing depth would affect the degree of clonotype sharing among donors. Sharing across a few donors was observed for about 5% of naive CD4, under 4% of naive CD8, over 2% of memory CD4, and around 0.44% of memory CD8 clonotypes. The genetic and exposure-history diversity represented was limited by the small number of donors. Naive subsets generally had larger estimated clonotype richness than memory subsets did. Even with the large sequencing depth, rarefaction of the sorted-subset datasets indicated that sequencing was incomplete.

V has 5 bases trimmed and J has 3 bases trimmed; junction bases matching no gene number 2. Taken from cysteine to phenylalanine, the CDR3 has 13 residues. Of all the DNA, just the CDR3 is kept, 39 bases in frame from base 1. According to the germline V gene, CDR1 reads SNHLY and CDR2 reads FYNNEI. The donors were healthy, HIV-negative adults who had no recently reported acute infections or vaccinations. Only Caucasian adults living in Nashville, Tennessee, USA were represented among the donors. Magnetic negative selection was used to enrich CD4+ T cells, after which naive cells were positively selected on CD45RA and the negative fraction became the memory subset. Blood was collected by leukapheresis, and PBMCs were isolated by Ficoll-Histopaque density gradient centrifugation and then cryopreserved in liquid nitrogen vapor phase. Analytical flow cytometry was used to check the purity and quantity of each magnetically sorted T cell population. Each sorted fraction had its genomic DNA isolated and then quantified by UV absorbance on a Nanodrop 2000c.

About this clone itself: Its antigen remains undetermined. Per-base quality was not reported, and no clone a single base away is much larger than it. This CDR3 is also generated by other DNA sequences in the sample.

Using the deep immunoSEQ assay, TCR CDR3 regions were amplified from genomic DNA by multiplex PCR. Extracted genomic DNA from each cell subset was distributed evenly across all wells of several immunoSEQ 96-well plates, and each plate was treated as a replicate. For sorted subsets, 150 to 250 ng genomic DNA, equal to about 30,000 T cell genomes, was loaded into each replicate PCR. Purified libraries were measured with a Qubit 3.0 fluorometer, size-checked on a Bioanalyzer 2100, and measured again with the KAPA Library Quantification kit. Every immunoSEQ 96-well plate was sequenced on a dedicated single-read 150-cycle Illumina NextSeq 550 flow cell. From the authors' description of their analysis: Because the immunoSEQ output held only junctional sequences and lacked quality scores, the filtering could not match the filtering applied to full-length reads. To assign V/J genes and CDR3, sequences were annotated against IMGT germline references using PyIR, a Python wrapper for IgBLAST v1.9. Any read was removed if the V/J assignment was weak (E-value above 1e-6), the CDR3 was missing, or the read contained stop codons, out-of-frame junctions, or ambiguous translated residues. V3J clonotypes were defined as sequences sharing an identical inferred V gene, J gene, and CDR3 amino acid sequence. The percentage overlap between two repertoires was calculated by dividing the number of shared unique clonotypes by the size of the smaller repertoire. Repertoire richness was assessed with RTK rarefaction, the Chao1 estimator, and Recon v2.1 estimates of unobserved clonotypes. Generation probabilities for all TCRbeta clonotypes obtained by the gDNA method from a handful of donors were computed using OLGA. In its TCRdb copy, this immuneACCESS table keeps in-frame sequences only and misses some clones. Where compared with another copy, unresolved V genes explain less than half of these, and the others have no known cause. The DNA gave D and trimming, while V, J and clone size come from that table. Across this sample there are under 2,500,000 clones, with 95% seen only once. Around 0.13% of the sample goes to the ten largest clones.

The chain is made from TRBV2 and TRBJ2-3; 7 bases in the middle match TRBD1. Sequences were obtained from naive CD4+ T cells sorted from blood. The cell subset or site label of this sample denotes: CD45RA+ positively selected. This clonotype originated in a man aged 18 to 35 in good health. The CDR3 reads as follows: CASSLQGTDTQYF. Here is the DNA: TGTGCCAGCAGTTTACAGGGGACAGATACGCAGTATTTT.